This entry concerns a single T cell receptor (beta chain). This sample was taken from a study of cytomegalovirus exposure and HLA in healthy donors. The PCR contained 60 Vbeta and 13 Jbeta primers. Repertoires were generated with immunoSEQ multiplex PCR, while TCRdb's copy carries only in-frame clones and drops some. The table includes fewer than 80,000 clones, about 74% detected once. This CDR3 spans 12 amino acids. Germline V gives CDR1 ENHRY, CDR2 SYGVKD. V lost 3 bases to trimming and J lost 8 bases, with 7 bases between them. The rearrangement uses TRBV10-3 and TRBJ1-4; a weak D match, TRBD1 (5 bases). Sequenced material: PBMCs. The receptor was isolated from a woman aged 55-75 years in good health and CMV-seropositive. In nucleotides, the CDR3 is TGTGCCATCAGTGAAGGGGTGGAAAAACTGTTTTTT. It yields the protein CAISEGVEKLFF.